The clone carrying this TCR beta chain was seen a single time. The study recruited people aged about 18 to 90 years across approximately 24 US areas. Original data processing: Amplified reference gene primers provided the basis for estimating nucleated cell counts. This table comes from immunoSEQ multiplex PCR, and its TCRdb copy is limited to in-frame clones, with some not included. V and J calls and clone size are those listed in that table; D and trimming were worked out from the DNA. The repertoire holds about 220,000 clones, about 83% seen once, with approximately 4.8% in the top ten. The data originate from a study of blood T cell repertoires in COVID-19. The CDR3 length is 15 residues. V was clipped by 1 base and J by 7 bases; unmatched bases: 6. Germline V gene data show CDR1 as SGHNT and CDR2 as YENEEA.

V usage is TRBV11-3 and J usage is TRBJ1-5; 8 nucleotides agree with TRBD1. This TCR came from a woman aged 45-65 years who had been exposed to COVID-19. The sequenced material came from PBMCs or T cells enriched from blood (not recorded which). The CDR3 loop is CASSLGQGRRQPQHF. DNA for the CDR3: TGTGCCAGCAGCTTAGGACAGGGGAGGAGGCAGCCCCAGCATTTT.